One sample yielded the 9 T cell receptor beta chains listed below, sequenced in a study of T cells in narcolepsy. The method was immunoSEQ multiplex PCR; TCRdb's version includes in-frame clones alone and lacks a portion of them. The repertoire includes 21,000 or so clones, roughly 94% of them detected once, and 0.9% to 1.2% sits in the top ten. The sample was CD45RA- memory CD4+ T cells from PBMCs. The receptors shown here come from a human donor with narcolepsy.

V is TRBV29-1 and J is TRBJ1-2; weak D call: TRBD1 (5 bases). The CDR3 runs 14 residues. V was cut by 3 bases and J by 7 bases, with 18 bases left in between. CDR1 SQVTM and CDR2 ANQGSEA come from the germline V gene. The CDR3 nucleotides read TGCAGCGTTGATGTTATTTGGGGGGGAGGTGGCTACACCTTC. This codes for CSVDVIWGGGGYTF.

CDR3 bases: TGCGCCAGCAGCCCCGAACCGGGACAGGGGTATTCACCCCTCCACTTT. The encoded protein is CASSPEPGQGYSPLHF. J is TRBJ1-6 and V is TRBV5-1; 10 positions agree with TRBD1. This CDR3 spans 16 amino acids. Germline V lookup: CDR1 SGHRS, CDR2 YFSETQ. The J segment lost 8 bases and the V segment lost 4 bases, leaving 9 bases of the junction unmatched.

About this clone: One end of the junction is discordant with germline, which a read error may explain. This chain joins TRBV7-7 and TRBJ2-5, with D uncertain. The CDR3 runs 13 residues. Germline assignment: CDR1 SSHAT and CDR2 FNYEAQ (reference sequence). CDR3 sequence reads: CASSQVGQETQYF. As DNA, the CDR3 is TGTGCTAGCAGCCAGGTGGGTCAAGAGACCCAGTACTTC.

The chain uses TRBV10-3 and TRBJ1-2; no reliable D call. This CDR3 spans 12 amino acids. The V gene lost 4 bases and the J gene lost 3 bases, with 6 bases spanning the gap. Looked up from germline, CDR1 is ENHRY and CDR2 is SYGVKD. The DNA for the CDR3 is TGTGCCATCAGTGGCCAGGACTATGGCTACACCTTC. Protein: CAISGQDYGYTF.

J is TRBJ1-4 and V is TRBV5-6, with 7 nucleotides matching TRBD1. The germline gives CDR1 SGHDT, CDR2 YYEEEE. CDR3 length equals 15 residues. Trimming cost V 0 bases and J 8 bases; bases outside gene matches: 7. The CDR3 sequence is CASSLGTGAGEKLFF. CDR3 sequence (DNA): TGTGCCAGCAGCTTGGGGACAGGCGCGGGGGAAAAACTGTTTTTT.

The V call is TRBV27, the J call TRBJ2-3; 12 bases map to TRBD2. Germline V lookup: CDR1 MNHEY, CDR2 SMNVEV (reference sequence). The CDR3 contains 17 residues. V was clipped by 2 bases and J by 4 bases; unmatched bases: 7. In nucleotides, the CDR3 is TGTGCCAGCAGTTTACGCCTAGCGGGAGGGATGGCAGATACGCAGTATTTT. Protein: CASSLRLAGGMADTQYF.

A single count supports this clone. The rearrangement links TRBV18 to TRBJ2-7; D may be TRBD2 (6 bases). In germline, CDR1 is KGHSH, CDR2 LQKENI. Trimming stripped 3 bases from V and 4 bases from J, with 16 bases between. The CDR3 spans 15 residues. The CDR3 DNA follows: TGTGCCAGCTCACCCTCCCAGGGTCGGGAGTACGAGCAGTACTTC. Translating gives CASSPSQGREYEQYF.

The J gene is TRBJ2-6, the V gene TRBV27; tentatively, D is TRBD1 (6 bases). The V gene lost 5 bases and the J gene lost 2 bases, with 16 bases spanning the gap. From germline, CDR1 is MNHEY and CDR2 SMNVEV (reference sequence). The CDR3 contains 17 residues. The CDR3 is CASSLHGRGTGANVLTF. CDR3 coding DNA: TGTGCCAGCAGTCTACACGGCAGGGGAACTGGGGCCAACGTCCTGACTTTC.

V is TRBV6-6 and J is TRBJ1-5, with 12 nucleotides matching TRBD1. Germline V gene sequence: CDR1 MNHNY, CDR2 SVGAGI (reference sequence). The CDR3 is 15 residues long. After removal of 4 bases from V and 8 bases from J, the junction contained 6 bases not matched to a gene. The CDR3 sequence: CASSSGTGGLEPQHF. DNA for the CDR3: TGTGCCAGCAGTTCCGGGACAGGGGGCTTGGAGCCCCAGCATTTT.